Listed below are T cell receptor beta chains from one sample, sequenced in a study of blood T cells in healthy people across ages. One entry per CDR3 protein results from TCRdb running MiXCR on the 5' RACE reads. The sample holds 710,000 or so distinct CDR3 sequences, less than 40% seen once. Sequencing used blood. These receptors were taken from a woman over 75 in good health. Each CDR3 is given with its conserved first and last residue. The D gene is left open where the match is weak. Size is omitted from some rows. Given values are once, few, many or a class for expanded clones.

cdr3_length,d_call,j_call,clone_size,v_call,cdr3_aa,cdr3_nt
12,NA,TRBJ1-1,many,TRBV12-3/TRBV12-4,CASSTLVGEAFF,TGTGCCAGCAGTACACTGGTCGGGGAGGCTTTCTTT
15,NA,TRBJ2-7,many,TRBV3-1,CASSPRRVLGWEQYF,TGTGCCAGCAGCCCCAGGCGGGTTTTAGGGTGGGAGCAGTACTTC
13,TRBD1,TRBJ2-7,NA,TRBV16,CASSVGQNNGQYF,TGTGCCAGCAGCGTGGGACAGAACAATGGGCAGTACTTC
14,NA,TRBJ2-5,many,TRBV15,CATSRDRGAETQYF,TGTGCCACCAGCAGAGATCGGGGTGCAGAGACCCAGTACTTC
15,NA,TRBJ2-5,many,TRBV5-1,CASSLNVGVGETQYF,TGCGCCAGCAGCTTGAATGTCGGGGTAGGGGAGACCCAGTACTTC
16,NA,TRBJ2-1,NA,TRBV9,CASSVAPSYSYNEQFF,TGTGCCAGCAGCGTGGCACCGTCATACTCCTACAATGAGCAGTTCTTC
20,TRBD1,TRBJ1-5,NA,TRBV6-1,CASTRGMGTGAQLSNQPQHF,TGTGCCAGCACCCGAGGGATGGGGACAGGTGCACAACTTAGCAATCAGCCCCAGCATTTT
15,NA,TRBJ1-4,few,TRBV6-2/TRBV6-3,CASRTGTATNEKLFF,TGTGCCAGCAGAACAGGGACGGCAACTAATGAAAAACTGTTTTTT
15,TRBD2,TRBJ2-7,few,TRBV7-2,CASSFGLAGSYEQYF,TGTGCCAGCAGCTTCGGACTAGCGGGGTCTTACGAGCAGTACTTC
15,TRBD1,TRBJ2-7,many,TRBV7-8,CASSYRRDRVYEQYF,TGTGCCAGCAGCTATCGACGGGACAGGGTCTACGAGCAGTACTTC
15,NA,TRBJ1-5,many,TRBV20-1,CSAPRRDLGNQPQHF,TGCAGTGCCCCCCGCCGGGACCTGGGCAATCAGCCCCAGCATTTT
15,TRBD1,TRBJ1-6,many,TRBV6-2/TRBV6-3,CASSYSTQGKSPLHF,TGTGCCAGCAGTTACTCGACACAGGGGAAATCACCCCTCCACTTT
13,NA,TRBJ1-4,many,TRBV12-3/TRBV12-4,CASRGTGYEKLFF,TGTGCCAGCAGGGGCACAGGTTATGAAAAACTGTTTTTT
19,TRBD1,TRBJ2-1,many,TRBV4-1,CASSQERDRGPLSYNEQFF,TGCGCCAGCAGCCAAGAAAGAGACAGGGGCCCGCTATCCTACAATGAGCAGTTCTTC
15,NA,TRBJ1-6,many,TRBV7-2,CASSPDPDVNSPLHF,TGTGCCAGCAGCCCCGACCCTGATGTAAATTCACCCCTCCACTTT
12,TRBD1,TRBJ1-2,many,TRBV29-1,CSVHTGGEGYTF,TGCAGCGTCCATACAGGGGGAGAGGGCTACACCTTC
14,TRBD1,TRBJ1-1,NA,TRBV20-1,CIATDRGMYTEAFF,TGCATCGCGACGGACAGGGGGATGTACACTGAAGCTTTCTTT
15,TRBD2,TRBJ2-1,many,TRBV20-1,CSARGPSGGAYEQFF,TGCAGTGCTAGAGGCCCGAGCGGGGGGGCGTATGAGCAGTTCTTC
11,NA,TRBJ2-7,few,TRBV5-1,CASKGSYEQYF,TGCGCCAGCAAGGGGTCCTACGAGCAGTACTTC
17,TRBD2,TRBJ2-7,few,TRBV5-1,CASNLDGSGTGGDEQYF,TGCGCCAGCAACTTGGATGGGTCCGGGACGGGGGGAGACGAGCAGTACTTC
14,TRBD2,TRBJ2-7,NA,TRBV20-1,CSARDIGTTYEQYF,TGCAGTGCTAGAGATATCGGGACTACCTACGAGCAGTACTTC
14,TRBD2,TRBJ2-7,many,TRBV20-1,CSALLAGVFYEQYF,TGCAGTGCCCTACTAGCGGGGGTATTCTACGAGCAGTACTTC
18,NA,TRBJ1-2,many,TRBV5-1,CASSLSETGPSRGYGYTF,TGCGCCAGCAGCTTGTCCGAAACAGGGCCCTCTCGGGGCTATGGCTACACCTTC
15,NA,TRBJ2-3,many,TRBV30,CAWSTQGGSTDTQYF,TGTGCCTGGAGTACCCAGGGGGGTAGCACAGATACGCAGTATTTT
14,NA,TRBJ2-3,many,TRBV2,CASKNVQRTDTQYF,TGTGCCAGCAAAAATGTCCAGCGCACAGATACGCAGTATTTT
18,NA,TRBJ2-3,once,TRBV9,CASSVATGGLGSTATQYF,TGTGCCAGCAGCGTAGCTACAGGCGGTTTGGGTAGCACAGCTACGCAGTATTTT
15,NA,TRBJ2-3,NA,TRBV18,CASSPIGPNTDTQYF,TGTGCCAGCTCACCCATTGGACCAAACACAGATACGCAGTATTTT
13,NA,TRBJ1-5,many,TRBV20-1,CSAEDMSNQPQHF,TGCAGTGCCGAGGACATGTCCAATCAGCCCCAGCATTTT
13,NA,TRBJ2-1,many,TRBV20-1,CSARGPAHNEQFF,TGCAGTGCCCGGGGGCCAGCCCACAATGAGCAGTTCTTC
14,NA,TRBJ1-2,many,TRBV27,CASSKQGSSYGYTF,TGTGCCAGCAGTAAACAGGGATCTAGCTATGGCTACACCTTC
14,NA,TRBJ1-2,many,TRBV25-1,CASSEVGGGYGYTF,TGTGCCAGCAGTGAAGTTGGGGGCGGGTATGGCTACACCTTC
15,TRBD2,TRBJ2-3,NA,TRBV5-1,CASRKERETISTQYF,TGCGCCAGCAGGAAGGAGCGGGAGACAATAAGTACGCAGTATTTT
17,NA,TRBJ2-5,NA,TRBV7-2,CASSSRMVGRGQETQYF,TGTGCCAGCAGCTCCCGAATGGTAGGCAGGGGTCAAGAGACCCAGTACTTC
17,NA,TRBJ2-1,many,TRBV6-2/TRBV6-3,CASSWVLLQGKDAEQFF,TGTGCCAGCAGTTGGGTTCTATTACAGGGAAAAGATGCTGAGCAGTTCTTC
16,NA,TRBJ2-1,NA,TRBV2,CASSYSGTEVSNEQFF,TGTGCCAGCAGTTATTCCGGGACTGAGGTCTCCAATGAGCAGTTCTTC
16,TRBD1,TRBJ2-1,many,TRBV6-1,CASSELPGTGIYEQFF,TGTGCCAGCAGTGAATTACCCGGGACAGGGATCTATGAGCAGTTCTTC
14,NA,TRBJ2-7,once,TRBV5-1,CASSTRDGGGEQYF,TGCGCCAGCAGCACCCGGGACGGAGGCGGCGAGCAGTACTTC
14,TRBD2,TRBJ2-3,NA,TRBV5-1,CASSFGGRADTQYF,TGCGCCAGCAGCTTCGGCGGGAGGGCCGATACGCAGTATTTT
20,NA,TRBJ2-1,once,TRBV6-2/TRBV6-3,CASSYSSQLAAYSSYNEQFF,TGTGCCAGCAGTTACTCGTCTCAGCTAGCAGCCTATAGCTCCTACAATGAGCAGTTCTTC
14,NA,TRBJ1-2,NA,TRBV7-2,CASSSSTVFYGYTF,TGTGCCAGCAGCTCCTCGACAGTTTTCTATGGCTACACCTTC
15,TRBD1,TRBJ2-5,once,TRBV6-1,CASRLRDREIETQYF,TGTGCCAGCAGACTCCGGGACAGGGAAATCGAGACCCAGTACTTC
15,NA,TRBJ1-6,NA,TRBV5-4,CASSSNRDYNSPLHF,TGTGCCAGCAGCTCCAACCGGGACTATAATTCACCCCTCCACTTT
17,TRBD1,TRBJ1-4,many,TRBV4-3,CASSQDGGGTTNEKLFF,TGCGCCAGCAGCCAAGACGGAGGGGGCACAACTAATGAAAAACTGTTTTTT
14,TRBD1,TRBJ2-7,NA,TRBV6-1,CASGLTGGLYEQYF,TGTGCCAGCGGTTTGACAGGGGGCTTGTACGAGCAGTACTTC
14,NA,TRBJ2-1,many,TRBV6-5,CASSYTGSYNEQFF,TGTGCCAGCAGTTACACGGGTTCCTACAATGAGCAGTTCTTC
13,NA,TRBJ2-7,many,TRBV2,CASGRTEFLRQYF,TGTGCCAGCGGGCGAACGGAATTTTTAAGGCAGTACTTC